The 28 T cell receptor beta chains listed next were all sequenced from one sample in a study of T cell clonotyping in hematopoietic cell transplantation. Profiling relied on immunoSEQ multiplex PCR, and the TCRdb table lists in-frame clones only, not all of them. The sample holds about 45,000 clones, roughly four fifths seen once. Time point given: recipient sample about 28 days before transplant, after cytoreduction. Sequences were derived from peripheral blood mononuclear cells, sampled before stem cell transplant. The receptors stem from a man in his 60s with myelodysplastic syndrome. Some clones in this sample may be carry-over from other donors' samples.

The chain uses TRBV7-8 and TRBJ1-5, with D possibly being TRBD1 (5 bases). Trimming cost V 7 bases and J 3 bases, with 16 bases left between them. CDR3 length equals 15 residues. Germline V gives CDR1 SGHVS, CDR2 FQNEAQ. The CDR3 nucleotides read TGTGCCAGCACCTTCCGCGGGGGGATCAATCAGCCCCAGCATTTT. This translates into CASTFRGGINQPQHF.

V gene TRBV6-5 combines with J gene TRBJ2-7; 11 bases are a match to TRBD1. The germline V gene has CDR1 MNHEY and CDR2 SVGAGI. With V trimmed by 6 bases and J by 3 bases, 7 bases remained unmatched. The CDR3 has 15 residues. The CDR3 sequence: CASRARGTGGYEQYF. Here the CDR3 DNA reads TGTGCCAGCAGGGCCCGGGGGACAGGGGGCTACGAGCAGTACTTC.

J is TRBJ2-7 and V is TRBV6-5; D unclear. V lost 6 bases and J lost 3, with 12 bases in between. Germline loops: CDR1 MNHEY, CDR2 SVGAGI. There are 13 residues in the CDR3. The CDR3 coding sequence is TGTGCCAGCAGCTACAGCGCTTACTACGAGCAGTACTTC. Translating gives CASSYSAYYEQYF.

This clone was counted only a few times. CDR3 region: CASNPEGAGAGELFF. The DNA of the CDR3 is TGTGCCAGCAACCCAGAGGGGGCTGGGGCCGGGGAGCTGTTTTTT. The V gene is TRBV6-1, the J gene TRBJ2-2; 7 nucleotides agree with TRBD1. The CDR3 runs 15 residues. V lost 7 bases to trimming and J lost 6 bases; unmatched junction nucleotides: 11. Germline assignment: CDR1 MNHNS and CDR2 SASEGT.

For the CDR3, the DNA is TGTGCCAGTAGTATATTGGCAGGGAATCAGCCCCAGCATTTT. Translation gives CASSILAGNQPQHF. The J gene is TRBJ1-5, the V gene TRBV19; D is perhaps TRBD1 (5 bases). The CDR3 loop spans 14 amino acids. Germline V gives CDR1 LNHDA, CDR2 SQIVND (reference sequence). Trimming left V 2 bases short and J 4 bases short, with 9 bases between. The full variable domain, in which reference TRBV19 and TRBJ1-5 provide the parts outside the CDR3, is DGGITQSPKYLFRKEGQNVTLSCEQNLNHDAMYWYRQDPGQGLRLIYYSQIVNDFQKGDIAEGYSVSREKKESFPLTVTSAQKNPTAFYLCASSILAGNQPQHFGDGTRLSIL.

J is TRBJ1-2 and V is TRBV19; no reliable D call. Germline loops: CDR1 LNHDA, CDR2 SQIVND (reference sequence). This CDR3 contains 14 residues. Trimming cost V 1 base and J 8 bases, with 14 bases left between them. The CDR3 reads CASSIVPRHRGYTF. In DNA form, the CDR3 reads TGTGCCAGTAGTATAGTACCCCGACATCGGGGCTACACCTTC.

This chain connects TRBV2 to TRBJ2-7, with D uncertain. Looked up from germline, CDR1 is SNHLY and CDR2 is FYNNEI. The CDR3 runs to 11 residues. Deletions cut 4 bases from V and 6 bases from J, with 7 bases between. The CDR3 region is CASSGSLEQYF. The CDR3 DNA reads TGTGCCAGCAGTGGCAGTCTCGAGCAGTACTTC.

The chain links TRBV18 to TRBJ1-1; D unclear. CDR3 size: 13 residues. The V and J ends lost 2 bases and 3 bases respectively, with 7 bases between them. Germline V gene data show CDR1 as KGHSH and CDR2 as LQKENI. CDR3 DNA: TGTGCCAGCTCACCAAGTCGGGACACTGAAGCTTTCTTT. Translation gives CASSPSRDTEAFF.

This chain connects TRBV5-1 to TRBJ2-7; either TRBD1 or TRBD2 may fit D (5 bases each). CDR1 is SGHRS, CDR2 YFSETQ, per germline. Deletions cut 6 bases from V and 4 bases from J, with 20 bases between. This CDR3 is built from 15 residues. CDR3 sequence (DNA): TGCGCCAGCACCCAAGACGGGGCAGCAACTTACGAGCAGTACTTC. Translated, it gives CASTQDGAATYEQYF. Complete variable domain (other parts from reference TRBV5-1 and TRBJ2-7): KAGVTQTPRYLIKTRGQQVTLSCSPISGHRSVSWYQQTPGQGLQFLFEYFSETQRNKGNFPGRFSGRQFSNSRSEMNVSTLELGDSALYLCASTQDGAATYEQYFGPGTRLTVT.

This clone has a handful of counts. The chain is built from TRBV7-9 and TRBJ2-7, with 8 nucleotides matching TRBD1. Germline V lookup: CDR1 SEHNR, CDR2 FQNEAQ (reference sequence). V lost 2 bases and J lost 2; bases outside the gene matches: 5. The CDR3 is 15 residues long. Here the CDR3 reads CASSLRGQGTYEQYF. CDR3 bases: TGTGCCAGCAGCTTAAGAGGACAGGGTACCTACGAGCAGTACTTC.

The J gene is TRBJ2-1, the V gene TRBV25-1; 13 bases are shared with TRBD2. The CDR3 sequence is 15 residues long. CDR1 is MGHDK and CDR2 is SYGVNS in the germline V gene. Losses at the gene ends were 9 bases for V and 4 bases for J; bases not matched to a gene: 6. The CDR3 DNA reads TGTGCCAGTGGACTAGCGGGGGCCTTTTACAATGAGCAGTTCTTC. This encodes CASGLAGAFYNEQFF.

The chain employs TRBV28 and TRBJ2-5; D unresolved. This CDR3 has 12 amino acids. Trimming pared 7 bases from V and 5 bases from J, leaving 11 bases between. Per the germline V gene, CDR1 is MDHEN and CDR2 is SYDVKM. This CDR3 reads CASNVAWETQYF. CDR3 bases: TGTGCCAGCAATGTCGCTTGGGAGACCCAGTACTTC.

The chain has TRBV6-6 and TRBJ1-1; D is uncertain. Germline V gives CDR1 MNHNY, CDR2 SVGAGI (reference sequence). The CDR3 consists of 13 residues. V gave up 2 bases and J gave up 4 bases, with 8 bases separating them. This CDR3 is CASSYGEGTEAFF. The CDR3 DNA reads TGTGCCAGCAGTTACGGTGAGGGCACTGAAGCTTTCTTT.

This sequence joins TRBV2 and TRBJ1-2, with a tentative D call TRBD1 (5 bases). V was pared by 4 bases and J by 4 bases, with 7 bases between. The CDR3 has 12 amino acids. Germline V gives CDR1 SNHLY, CDR2 FYNNEI. The CDR3 is CASSGQGYGYTF. CDR3 nucleotide sequence: TGTGCCAGCAGTGGTCAGGGCTATGGCTACACCTTC.

The rearrangement links TRBV29-1 to TRBJ1-2; no firm D call. The CDR3 is 11 residues long. Germline CDR1 is SQVTM and CDR2 is ANQGSEA. The V end lost 4 bases, the J end lost 7 bases, and 10 bases lay between the germline ends. This CDR3 is CSVVWQAGYTF. The CDR3 bases are TGCAGCGTTGTATGGCAGGCTGGCTACACCTTC.

The rearrangement uses TRBV4-2 and TRBJ1-1; TRBD1 might be the D (6 bases). V was pared by 1 base and J by 2 bases, with 11 bases between. The CDR3 totals 15 residues. CDR1 LGHNA and CDR2 YNFKEQ come from the germline V gene. The CDR3 nucleotides read TGTGCCAGCAGCCAAGTGGGAGGGGGAAACACTGAAGCTTTCTTT. It codes for CASSQVGGGNTEAFF.

This clone was seen more than once but under ten times. The chain employs TRBV25-1 and TRBJ1-2; tentative D call: TRBD1 (5 bases). The V end lost 5 bases, the J end lost 2 bases, and 9 bases lay between the germline ends. Germline V gives CDR1 MGHDK, CDR2 SYGVNS. The CDR3 loop spans 13 amino acids. For the CDR3, the DNA is TGTGCCAGCAGTCCTGGGACCAACTATGGCTACACCTTC. Translated, it gives CASSPGTNYGYTF.

CDR3 in DNA: TGTGCCAGCAGTGAGAGGCCCGATTGGACTAGCAAGGGGGACGGGGAGCTGTTTTTT. Its protein product is CASSERPDWTSKGDGELFF. The chain is built from TRBV2 and TRBJ2-2, with 8 bases identical to TRBD2. The CDR3 extends over 19 amino acids. V was pared by 3 bases and J by 7 bases, with 19 bases of the junction left unmatched. From germline, CDR1 is SNHLY and CDR2 FYNNEI.

The chain carries TRBV9 and TRBJ1-1, with D hard to call. V was cut by 4 bases and J by 3 bases, with 10 bases left in between. CDR3 length equals 13 residues. Germline V gene data show CDR1 as SGDLS and CDR2 as YYNGEE. CDR3 DNA sequence: TGTGCCAGCAGCTCCGAAATCCACACTGAAGCTTTCTTT. This translates into CASSSEIHTEAFF. Variable domain in full (rest from reference TRBV9 and TRBJ1-1): DSGVTQTPKHLITATGQRVTLRCSPRSGDLSVYWYQQSLDQGLQFLIQYYNGEERAKGNILERFSAQQFPDLHSELNLSSLELGDSALYFCASSSEIHTEAFFGQGTRLTVV.

V gene TRBV7-6 combines with J gene TRBJ2-1, with TRBD2 matching 8 bases. Per the germline V gene, CDR1 is SGHVS and CDR2 is FNYEAQ. The length of the CDR3 is 14 residues. J was trimmed by 1 base and V by 8 bases; bases with no gene match: 4. DNA for the CDR3: TGTGCCAGCGCCCTAGCGGGTTCCTACAATGAGCAGTTCTTC. This translates into CASALAGSYNEQFF.

This clone was seen only once. The gene calls are TRBV6-5 and TRBJ1-2, with a possible D match to TRBD1 (5 bases). Germline V gene lookup returns CDR1 MNHEY and CDR2 SVGAGI. This CDR3 has 14 residues. Trimming left V 0 bases short and J 6 bases short, with 11 bases between. CDR3 sequence (DNA): TGTGCCAGCAGTTACTCGCCCGGGGGGAATGGCTACACCTTC. Its protein is CASSYSPGGNGYTF.

This rearrangement joins TRBV7-2 to TRBJ2-5, with 8 bases that match TRBD1. The trim removed 7 bases at V and 8 bases at J, leaving 3 bases unmatched. The CDR3 contains 11 residues. CDR1 and CDR2 (germline): SGHTA, FQGNSA. DNA of the CDR3: TGTGCCAGCAATCAGGGGGCAACCCAGTACTTC. Translating gives CASNQGATQYF.

This chain joins TRBV14 and TRBJ1-6; 7 bases are a match to TRBD1. Germline assignment: CDR1 SGHDN and CDR2 FVKESK. The CDR3 has 15 amino acids. The ends lost 3 bases at V and 9 bases at J; junction bases unmatched: 8. In DNA form, the CDR3 reads TGTGCCAGCAGCCAGCTGACAGGGCGGGTTTCACCCCTCCACTTT. Translating gives CASSQLTGRVSPLHF.

V and J are TRBV30 and TRBJ2-2; possible D gene TRBD2, 6 bases. V was shortened by 3 bases and J by 4 bases, with 15 bases between the two germline ends. The CDR3 loop spans 15 amino acids. Per the germline V gene, CDR1 is GTSNPN and CDR2 is SVGIG (reference sequence). CDR3 in DNA: TGTGCCTGGAGGGAAAGGGGACTTATCACCGGGGAGCTGTTTTTT. It translates to CAWRERGLITGELFF.

This chain joins TRBV19 and TRBJ2-2, with D hard to call. V lost 2 bases and J lost 6, with 4 bases in between. CDR3 length: 12 residues. The germline V gene encodes CDR1 LNHDA and CDR2 SQIVND (reference sequence). The CDR3 spells CASSILAGELFF. The CDR3 DNA reads as TGTGCCAGTAGTATATTAGCCGGGGAGCTGTTTTTT.

CDR3 residues: CASSYRGRGPYEQYF. The CDR3 nucleotides read TGTGCCAGCAGTTACCGGGGCAGGGGGCCCTACGAGCAGTACTTC. The chain carries TRBV6-5 and TRBJ2-7; 8 positions match TRBD1. The CDR3 consists of 15 residues. J gave up 2 bases and V 2 bases, and 5 bases lay outside the gene matches. Germline-derived CDR1 and CDR2 are MNHEY and SVGAGI.

This rearrangement joins TRBV18 to TRBJ1-1; 12 bases match TRBD1. Trimming took 3 bases from V and 9 from J; bases not matched to a gene: 5. The length of the CDR3 is 14 residues. The germline gives CDR1 KGHSH, CDR2 LQKENI. The CDR3 loop reads CASSPYRDRGQAFF. The CDR3 coding sequence is TGTGCCAGCTCACCCTATCGGGACAGGGGGCAAGCTTTCTTT.

The chain couples TRBV6-5 to TRBJ2-7, with D unresolved. The V end lost 2 bases, the J end lost 6 bases, and 17 bases lay between the germline ends. This CDR3 region has 15 residues. The V gene's germline CDR1 is MNHEY and CDR2 SVGAGI. This CDR3 reads CASSYQERGPSEQYF. CDR3 coding DNA: TGTGCCAGCAGTTACCAGGAGAGAGGACCTTCCGAGCAGTACTTC.